The clone carrying this T cell receptor beta chain is medium-sized in the sample. Clones were read by immunoSEQ multiplex PCR, and TCRdb kept only the in-frame ones, dropping some. The sample yields about 38,000 clones, about 90% seen once. This record belongs to a study of OX40 agonist ivuxolimab in advanced cancers. The V end was cut by 5 bases, the J end by 7 bases, with 15 bases between. CDR3 size: 14 residues. Germline loops: CDR1 LNHDA, CDR2 SQIVND (reference sequence). The chain recombines TRBV19 with TRBJ1-5; tentatively, D is TRBD1 (5 bases). The origin of this receptor is an adult with an advanced solid tumor such as melanoma, head and neck, liver or kidney cancer. This specimen was CD4+ or CD8+ T cells sorted from blood, taken in a trial of the OX40 agonist ivuxolimab. The CDR3 sequence: CASSFQGGVQPQHF. CDR3 nucleotide sequence: TGTGCCAGTAGTTTCCAGGGAGGAGTCCAGCCCCAGCATTTT.